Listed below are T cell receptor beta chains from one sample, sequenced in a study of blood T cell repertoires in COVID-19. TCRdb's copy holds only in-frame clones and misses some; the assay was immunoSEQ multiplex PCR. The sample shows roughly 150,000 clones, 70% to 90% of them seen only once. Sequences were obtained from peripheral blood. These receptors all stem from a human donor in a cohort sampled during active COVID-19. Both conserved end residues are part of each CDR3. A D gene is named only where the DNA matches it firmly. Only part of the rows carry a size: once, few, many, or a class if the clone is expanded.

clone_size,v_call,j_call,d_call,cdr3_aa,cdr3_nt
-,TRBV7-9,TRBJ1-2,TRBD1,CASSFGQGIYGYTF,TGTGCCAGCAGCTTCGGACAGGGGATCTATGGCTACACCTTC
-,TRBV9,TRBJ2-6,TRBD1,CASSVAGQGASGANVLTF,TGTGCCAGCAGCGTAGCCGGACAGGGGGCCTCTGGGGCCAACGTCCTGACTTTC
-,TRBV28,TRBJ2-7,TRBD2,CASSWLAGHEQYF,TGTGCCAGCAGTTGGCTAGCGGGGCACGAGCAGTACTTC
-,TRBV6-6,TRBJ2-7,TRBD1,CASTPRQGTAYEQYF,TGTGCCAGCACCCCCCGACAGGGGACCGCCTACGAGCAGTACTTC
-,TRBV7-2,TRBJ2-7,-,CASSLVGRASTDEQYF,TGTGCCAGCAGTTTAGTCGGCAGGGCCTCAACCGACGAGCAGTACTTC
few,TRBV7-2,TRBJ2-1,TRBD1,CASSLDGDRLRGNEQFF,TGTGCCAGCAGCTTAGACGGGGACAGGCTTAGGGGCAATGAGCAGTTCTTC
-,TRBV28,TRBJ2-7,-,CATLGGLSSYEQYF,TGTGCCACCCTGGGCGGGCTGAGCTCCTACGAGCAGTACTTC
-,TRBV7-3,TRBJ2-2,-,CASSQGIGELFF,TGTGCCAGCTCCCAGGGGATCGGGGAGCTGTTTTTT
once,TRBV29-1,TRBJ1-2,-,CSVDDSGFFGGYTF,TGCAGCGTTGATGATTCAGGGTTCTTTGGCGGCTACACCTTC
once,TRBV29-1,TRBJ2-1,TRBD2,CSVGAGGFYNEQFF,TGCAGCGTTGGAGCGGGGGGTTTCTACAATGAGCAGTTCTTC
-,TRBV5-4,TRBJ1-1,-,CASSLVEQGGAFF,TGTGCCAGCAGCTTGGTAGAGCAGGGTGGAGCTTTCTTT
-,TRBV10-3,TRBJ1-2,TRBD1,CAISLGQDSPYGYTF,TGTGCCATCAGCCTCGGACAGGATAGCCCCTATGGCTACACCTTC
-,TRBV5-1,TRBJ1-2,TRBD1,CASSQGDYGYTF,TGCGCCAGCAGCCAGGGGGACTATGGCTACACCTTC
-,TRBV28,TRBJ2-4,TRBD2,CASMGLAVVAKNIQYF,TGTGCCAGCATGGGCCTAGCGGTTGTTGCCAAAAACATTCAGTACTTC
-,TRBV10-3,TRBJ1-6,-,CATQGLYNSPLHF,TGTGCCACCCAGGGACTGTATAATTCACCCCTCCACTTT
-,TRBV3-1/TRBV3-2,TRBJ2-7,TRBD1,CASSQVEGQGSNF,TGTGCCAGCAGCCAAGTTGAGGGACAGGGTTCGAACTTC
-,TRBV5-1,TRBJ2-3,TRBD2,CASSPRLAGAGDTQYF,TGCGCCAGCAGCCCTCGTCTAGCGGGAGCTGGAGATACGCAGTATTTT
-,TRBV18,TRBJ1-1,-,CASSPTGTEAFF,TGTGCCAGCTCACCAACGGGCACTGAAGCTTTCTTT
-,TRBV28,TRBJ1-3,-,CASSFPLNTIYF,TGTGCCAGCAGTTTCCCGTTAAACACCATATATTTT
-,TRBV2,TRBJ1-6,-,CASSEETASLHSPLHF,TGTGCCAGCAGTGAAGAGACAGCCAGTTTACATTCACCCCTCCACTTT
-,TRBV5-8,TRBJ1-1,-,CASSLKRGGAFF,TGTGCCAGCAGCTTGAAGAGGGGGGGGGCTTTCTTT
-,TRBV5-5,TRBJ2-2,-,CASSLARTANTGELFF,TGTGCCAGCAGCTTGGCCAGGACAGCGAACACCGGGGAGCTGTTTTTT
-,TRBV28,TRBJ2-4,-,CASRMGDREINIQYF,TGTGCCAGCAGGATGGGTGACAGAGAGATAAACATTCAGTACTTC
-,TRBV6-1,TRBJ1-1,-,CASSERGLLNTEAFF,TGTGCCAGCAGTGAACGGGGACTCCTGAACACTGAAGCTTTCTTT
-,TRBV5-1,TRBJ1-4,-,CASSLISGAGGGEKLFF,TGCGCCAGCAGCTTGATCTCAGGTGCGGGGGGCGGAGAAAAACTGTTTTTT
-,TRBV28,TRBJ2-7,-,CASRLQRGGSYEQYF,TGTGCCAGCAGACTCCAACGTGGGGGGTCCTACGAGCAGTACTTC
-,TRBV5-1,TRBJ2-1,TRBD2,CASSPGLVLDEQFF,TGCGCCAGCAGCCCCGGACTAGTCTTGGATGAGCAGTTCTTC
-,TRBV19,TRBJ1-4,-,CASSRGGNEKLFF,TGTGCCAGTAGTAGGGGGGGTAATGAAAAACTGTTTTTT
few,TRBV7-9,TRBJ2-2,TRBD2,CASSPRLAGDPGELFF,TGTGCCAGCAGCCCCCGACTAGCGGGAGACCCTGGGGAGCTGTTTTTT
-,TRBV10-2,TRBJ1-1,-,CASSASLDSGEAFF,TGCGCCAGCAGTGCTTCGCTAGACAGCGGGGAAGCTTTCTTT
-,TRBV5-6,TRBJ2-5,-,CASSFAQGRETQYF,TGTGCCAGCAGCTTTGCACAGGGTAGGGAGACCCAGTACTTC